The clone carrying this TCR beta chain was seen a few times. One entry per CDR3 protein results from TCRdb running MiXCR on the 5' RACE reads. The sample lists about 790,000 distinct CDR3 sequences, about 18% occurring once. This sample stems from a study of identical twins. The CDR3 loop spans 16 amino acids. The germline V gene encodes CDR1 SGDLS and CDR2 YYNGEE. The junction had 5 bases not matched to a gene; V was cut back by 0 bases and J by 5 bases. The same data also went into a second study, on T cells expressing NK-cell markers. That report adds: TCR beta repertoires came from sorted CD3+CD56+NKG2C+, CD3+CD56+NKG2C- and CD3+CD56-NKG2C+ T cells.

Sequencing was performed on PBMCs. This sequence originates from a woman between 18 and 29 years old in good health. V gene TRBV9 combines with J gene TRBJ2-1; TRBD2 agrees at 10 bases. The CDR3 is CASSVGLAGANNEQFF. In DNA, the CDR3 is TGTGCCAGCAGCGTAGGGCTAGCGGGGGCCAACAATGAGCAGTTCTTC.